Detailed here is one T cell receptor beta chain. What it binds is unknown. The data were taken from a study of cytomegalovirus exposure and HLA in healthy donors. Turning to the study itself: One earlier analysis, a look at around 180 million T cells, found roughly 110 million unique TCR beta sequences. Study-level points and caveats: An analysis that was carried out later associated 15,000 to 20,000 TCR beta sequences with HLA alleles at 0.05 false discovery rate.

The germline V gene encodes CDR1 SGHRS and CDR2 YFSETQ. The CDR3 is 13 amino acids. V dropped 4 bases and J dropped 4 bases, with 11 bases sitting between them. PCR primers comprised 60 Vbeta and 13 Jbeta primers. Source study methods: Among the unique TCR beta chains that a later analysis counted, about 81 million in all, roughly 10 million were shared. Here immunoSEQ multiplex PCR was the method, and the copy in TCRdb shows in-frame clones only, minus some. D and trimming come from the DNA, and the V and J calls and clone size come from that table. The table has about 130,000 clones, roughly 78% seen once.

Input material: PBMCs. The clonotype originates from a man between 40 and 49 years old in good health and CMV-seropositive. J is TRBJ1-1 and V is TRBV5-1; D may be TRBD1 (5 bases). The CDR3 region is CASSLPGGTEAFF. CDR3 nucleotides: TGCGCCAGCAGCCTACCGGGGGGCACTGAAGCTTTCTTT.